This T cell receptor beta chain was retrieved from a study of cytomegalovirus exposure and HLA in healthy donors. PCR involved 60 Vbeta and 13 Jbeta primers. The repertoire was sequenced with immunoSEQ multiplex PCR; TCRdb's copy has only in-frame clones and lacks some. Of about 98,000 clones listed, less than 70% are singletons. Germline-derived CDR1 and CDR2 are SGDLS and YYNGEE. Trimming took 4 bases from V and 0 from J, leaving 22 bases between them. There are 19 residues in the CDR3. This receptor was identified in a female donor in good health and CMV-seronegative. The rearrangement uses TRBV9 and TRBJ1-4; D uncertain. Sample: PBMCs. This CDR3 is CASSPWIGGVNPTNEKLFF. CDR3 DNA sequence: TGTGCCAGCAGCCCCTGGATTGGCGGGGTAAACCCAACTAATGAAAAACTGTTTTTT.